The entry that follows covers one T cell receptor beta chain sequence. Its antigen is still unknown. Base qualities are missing; no much larger clone stands one base away. Here V drops 3 bases and J drops 4 bases, and the junction holds 11 bases not matched to any gene. As encoded in the germline V gene, CDR1 is MGHRA while CDR2 is YSYEKL. Counted from cysteine to phenylalanine, this CDR3 has 17 amino acids. Only the CDR3 DNA stays, 51 bases, in frame from base 1. The data belong to a study of cytotoxic CD8 clonotypes in ibrutinib-treated CLL (dated by TCRdb to the early 2020s). With respect to the entire study: The cohort had eleven to twelve relapsed/refractory and roughly 15 treatment-naive patients; around 17 were IGHV unmutated. On average, each sample yielded 255,043 productive templates and under 95,000 productive rearrangements. Of the roughly 86 people in the trial, about two dozen had longitudinal samples available. Cryopreserved peripheral blood mononuclear cells were collected at three points: before therapy, at response, and at either sustained remission or disease progression. Partial responses were observed in about 25 patients and complete responses in 2; after a median follow-up of 68 months, remission was maintained in around 14 patients and progression was observed in approximately twelve. Every remission and progressive disease sample was obtained while ibrutinib was still being received by the patients. Response samples were obtained after a median of about 13 months of treatment, with a range of about 6 to 36 months.

General study outcomes and caveats: Sampling times were not matched between sustained-remission and progressing patients, and lymph node repertoires were not studied. An increase in clonality was observed at ibrutinib response, with clonality remaining stable during sustained remission and falling back toward baseline at progression. At baseline, clonality was higher than in age-matched healthy donors and showed a strong correlation with circulating CD8+ T-cell counts. Public clonotypes were rare and either shrank or stayed stable during treatment, and the rise in clonality at ibrutinib response reflected expansion of private clonotypes.

The time point tag for this specimen amounts to: roughly 25 months on ibrutinib. For TCR beta library preparation, roughly 2 micrograms of genomic DNA were extracted from the cryopreserved PBMCs. Longitudinal blood samples from CLL patients on ibrutinib monotherapy underwent high-throughput TCR beta sequencing. Patients were enrolled in a phase 2 open-label single-center ibrutinib monotherapy trial. Each clonotype received, on average, 10x coverage in deep resolution sequencing performed on a MiSeq, where the target depth lay between 1 in 1 million and 1 in 200,000 T cells. TCR beta libraries were generated with the immunoSEQ hsTCRB Kit. In the source study's methods: Data were analyzed with ImmunoSEQ Data Assistant and ImmunoSEQ Analyzer, with V, D and J genes assigned per IMGT definitions. Clonality was computed as one minus normalized Shannon entropy of productive rearrangement frequencies, ranging from 0 to 1. Public clonotype analysis was restricted to overrepresented clonotypes comprising at least 0.05% of each patient's repertoire. Repertoires from roughly 13 age-matched healthy donors in immuneACCESS were used as clonality controls. Not all clones reach the TCRdb copy of this immuneACCESS table, which keeps in-frame sequences only. Checked studies attribute under half of the gap to unresolved V genes and leave the rest unexplained. V and J calls and clone size are as listed in that table; D and trimming were resolved from the DNA. The sample table contains about 130,000 clones; only one count was recorded for 80% to 90% of them. 2% to 2.5% of the sample belongs to the ten largest clones.

The rearrangement joined TRBV4-1 to TRBJ1-2; 10 bases in the junction line up with TRBD1. The sample in question was PBMCs, obtained after 24 months of ibrutinib treatment. The source is a human donor with chronic lymphocytic leukemia. The encoded CDR3 is CASSHYRDRGSGYGYTF. At the DNA level, the sequence is TGCGCCAGCAGCCACTACCGGGACAGGGGTTCGGGCTATGGCTACACCTTC.